Following are 29 T cell receptor beta chains from one sample sequenced in a study of identical twins. MiXCR, applied by TCRdb to the 5' RACE reads, yields one record per CDR3 protein. The table lists 1.5 million to 2 million distinct CDR3 sequences, under 35% of them singletons. The sequenced material came from cord blood. Source of these receptors: a newborn girl in good health.

The V call is TRBV10-3, the J call TRBJ2-5, with TRBD2 matching 13 bases. Germline V CDR1 and CDR2: ENHRY, SYGVKD. This CDR3 is built from 17 residues. V lost 3 bases to trimming and J lost 2 bases; unmatched junction nucleotides: 6. The CDR3 nucleotides read TGTGCCATCAGTGAACTAGCGGGAGGGCTTTCTCAAGAGACCCAGTACTTC. This codes for CAISELAGGLSQETQYF.

The chain combines TRBV28 with TRBJ2-1, with a weak D call TRBD2 (5 bases). The germline V gene encodes CDR1 MDHEN and CDR2 SYDVKM. The CDR3 consists of 13 residues. Trimming removed 2 bases at V and 10 bases at J, with 12 bases between. The CDR3 DNA reads as TGTGCCAGCAGTTTAAGGGCCGGCGGGGAGCAGTTCTTC. Translating it yields CASSLRAGGEQFF.

The chain uses TRBV5-1 and TRBJ1-2, with 10 positions matching TRBD1. Losses at the gene ends were 4 bases for V and 6 bases for J; bases not matched to a gene: 6. This CDR3 contains 14 residues. Germline lookup yields CDR1 SGHRS and CDR2 YFSETQ. The CDR3 DNA sequence: TGCGCCAGCAGCCCCGCGGACAGGGGGGATGGCTACACCTTC. Translated: CASSPADRGDGYTF.

This clonotype was counted once. This chain uses TRBV14 with TRBJ2-3; D is possibly TRBD2 (6 bases). V dropped 4 bases and J dropped 3 bases, with 17 bases sitting between them. In germline, CDR1 is SGHDN, CDR2 FVKESK. The CDR3 is made up of 16 amino acids. The CDR3 protein is CASSRFVGGLTDTQYF. The CDR3 region has the DNA TGTGCCAGCAGCCGTTTTGTGGGAGGTCTGACAGATACGCAGTATTTT.

As to this clonotype: A much bigger clone sits one base away, suggesting this may be a read error. V gene TRBV10-3 combines with J gene TRBJ2-5; D is uncertain. The CDR3 extends over 9 amino acids. Germline CDR1 and CDR2: ENHRY and SYGVKD. The CDR3 spells CAIRETQNF. In DNA, the CDR3 is TGTGCCATCAGAGAGACCCAGAACTTC.

Details on this clonotype: Germline and junction disagree at one end, which may indicate a read error. This chain connects TRBV20-1 to TRBJ2-1, with D perhaps matching TRBD1 (6 bases). Germline-derived CDR1 and CDR2 are DFQATT and SNEGSKA (reference sequence). CDR3 length equals 14 residues. The CDR3 sequence: CCAKAGAGANEQFF. Here the CDR3 DNA reads TGCTGTGCTAAAGCAGGGGCTGGGGCTAATGAGCAGTTCTTC.

The genes are TRBV9 and TRBJ2-4, with TRBD2 matching 7 bases. The DNA end is a closer match to TRBJ2-5, so the J assignment may be wrong. The germline CDR1 and CDR2 sequences are SGDLS and YYNGEE. The CDR3 spans 14 residues. CDR3 nucleotides: TGTGCCAGCAGCGTATCAAGCGGGGAGGAGACCCAGTACTTC. This translates into CASSVSSGEETQYF.

The chain recombines TRBV6-5 with TRBJ1-2; TRBD1 matches at 8 bases. Germline-derived CDR1 and CDR2 are MNHEY and SVGAGI. The CDR3 consists of 15 residues. V lost 2 bases to trimming and J lost 6 bases; unmatched junction nucleotides: 8. For the CDR3, the DNA is TGTGCCAGCAGTTACACGGCAGGGGGCGATGATGGCTACACCTTC. It specifies CASSYTAGGDDGYTF.

The chain recombines TRBV14 with TRBJ2-5; no reliable D call. CDR1 is SGHDN and CDR2 is FVKESK in the germline V gene. The CDR3 has 15 residues. V gave up 4 bases and J gave up 5 bases, with 17 bases separating them. The chain's CDR3 is CASSRNLGSAETQYF. Written as DNA, the CDR3 is TGTGCCAGCAGCCGAAATTTAGGGTCGGCGGAGACCCAGTACTTC.

The chain recombines TRBV18 with TRBJ1-1; no clear D. The V end lost 5 bases, the J end lost 4 bases, and 17 bases lay between the germline ends. CDR1 KGHSH and CDR2 LQKENI come from the germline V gene. This CDR3 is built from 15 residues. The DNA for the CDR3 is TGTGCCAGCTCATCCACCCGACCCTCTCCCACTGAAGCTTTCTTT. This encodes CASSSTRPSPTEAFF.

The rearrangement joins TRBV6-2 or TRBV6-3 to TRBJ1-5; 8 bases are shared with TRBD1. V gave up 2 bases and J gave up 4 bases; unmatched junction bases: 4. Germline CDR1 reads MNHEY; CDR2 reads SVGEGT. The CDR3 is made up of 15 amino acids. CDR3 in DNA: TGTGCCAGCAGTTACATAACAGGGGGGAATCAGCCCCAGCATTTT. Its translation is CASSYITGGNQPQHF.

The chain has TRBV6-1 and TRBJ2-7; tentatively, D is TRBD1 (6 bases). Trimming left V 2 bases short and J 0 bases short, with 14 bases between. The germline gives CDR1 MNHNS, CDR2 SASEGT. The CDR3 length is 16 residues. CDR3 protein: CASSEWGPGDSYEQYF. CDR3 DNA: TGTGCCAGCAGTGAATGGGGGCCAGGGGACTCCTACGAGCAGTACTTC.

There are many counts of this clonotype. The V call is TRBV20-1, the J call TRBJ2-1; TRBD2 matches at 12 bases. CDR1 and CDR2 from the germline V gene are DFQATT and SNEGSKA (reference sequence). Trimming removed 7 bases from V and 5 bases from J; junction bases left unmatched: 9. CDR3 size: 15 residues. CDR3: CSGRLAGEFDNEQFF. The CDR3, as DNA: TGCAGTGGCCGACTAGCGGGAGAGTTCGACAATGAGCAGTTCTTC.

The genes are TRBV9 and TRBJ1-1; 7 bases match TRBD1. CDR3 length: 15 residues. Germline assignment: CDR1 SGDLS and CDR2 YYNGEE. Trimming took 0 bases from V and 11 from J; bases not matched to a gene: 13. The CDR3 coding sequence is TGTGCCAGCAGCGTAGTACTCAGGGGGAGTCCCGACGCTTTCTTT. Protein product: CASSVVLRGSPDAFF.

This clonotype has a handful of counts. J is TRBJ2-3 and V is TRBV7-2, with D perhaps being TRBD1 or TRBD2 (5 bases each). This CDR3 comprises 15 residues. The V and J ends lost 5 bases and 1 base respectively, with 13 bases between them. The germline CDR1 and CDR2 sequences are SGHTA and FQGNSA. The CDR3 sequence is CASSQTGLGTDTQYF. The DNA for the CDR3 is TGTGCCAGCAGCCAGACGGGGCTCGGCACAGATACGCAGTATTTT.

This clonotype was observed a few times. The chain is built from TRBV20-1 and TRBJ2-7; D is possibly TRBD2 (6 bases). The V gene's germline CDR1 is DFQATT and CDR2 SNEGSKA (reference sequence). Trimming stripped 6 bases from V and 3 bases from J, with 18 bases between. The CDR3 runs 14 residues. The chain's CDR3 is CSATLGLPLYEQYF. The CDR3 DNA reads TGCAGTGCCACTCTCGGACTACCGCTCTACGAGCAGTACTTC.

The rearrangement joins TRBV20-1 to TRBJ1-5, with 7 bases aligning to TRBD1. The CDR3 runs to 16 residues. Germline CDR1 and CDR2: DFQATT and SNEGSKA (reference sequence). Unmatched junction bases numbered 8, after V lost 3 bases and J lost 0 bases. The CDR3 here is CSASKGQFASNQPQHF. CDR3 DNA sequence: TGCAGTGCTAGCAAGGGACAGTTCGCTAGCAATCAGCCCCAGCATTTT.

Only a few counts were recorded for this clonotype. The rearrangement uses TRBV4-1 and TRBJ2-5; 13 positions agree with TRBD2. J lost 1 base, V lost 4 bases, and 3 bases had no gene match. Germline V CDR1 and CDR2: MGHRA, YSYEKL. The CDR3 extends over 16 amino acids. The CDR3 DNA reads as TGCGCCAGCAGCCGCGGACTAGCGGGAGCCCAAGAGACCCAGTACTTC. Translating it yields CASSRGLAGAQETQYF.

In this sample, this clonotype turned up a few times. The rearrangement links TRBV10-2 to TRBJ2-7, with D tentatively TRBD2 (6 bases). Germline values: CDR1 WSHSY, CDR2 SAAADI. The CDR3 contains 15 residues. Trimming shortened V by 0 bases and J by 1 base, and 10 bases separated the two germline ends. CDR3 protein: CASSESLGLSYEQYF. The DNA for the CDR3 is TGCGCCAGCAGTGAGTCACTGGGACTGTCCTACGAGCAGTACTTC.

The J gene is TRBJ2-3, the V gene TRBV6-5, with TRBD2 identical over 8 bases. Losses at the gene ends were 4 bases for V and 1 base for J; bases not matched to a gene: 7. Looked up from germline, CDR1 is MNHEY and CDR2 is SVGAGI. CDR3 length: 16 residues. This chain's CDR3 is CASSLDLAGRTDTQYF. CDR3 DNA sequence: TGTGCCAGCAGTTTGGACCTAGCGGGTCGCACAGATACGCAGTATTTT.

The sample holds one count of this clonotype. The chain combines TRBV20-1 with TRBJ2-1, with 8 bases matching TRBD2. CDR3 length: 17 amino acids. V lost 0 bases and J lost 7; bases outside the gene matches: 14. Per the germline V gene, CDR1 is DFQATT and CDR2 is SNEGSKA (reference sequence). This chain's CDR3 is CSARDGGRGGGRNEQFF. Here the CDR3 DNA reads TGCAGTGCTAGAGACGGGGGACGGGGGGGCGGTAGGAATGAGCAGTTCTTC.

This clonotype came up a few times. This chain uses TRBV27 with TRBJ2-4; 12 bases map to TRBD2. The V gene's germline CDR1 is MNHEY and CDR2 SMNVEV (reference sequence). The CDR3 runs to 18 residues. With V trimmed by 6 bases and J by 1 base, 10 bases remained unmatched. The CDR3 DNA reads TGTGCCAGCAGACAGGTTCTAGCGGGAGGGAGGGCCAAAAACATTCAGTACTTC. Encoded protein: CASRQVLAGGRAKNIQYF.

This clonotype was observed a handful of times. The J gene is TRBJ1-1, the V gene TRBV18; 7 nucleotides agree with TRBD1. This CDR3 comprises 12 residues. After removal of 5 bases from V and 4 bases from J, the junction contained 1 base not matched to a gene. Per the germline V gene, CDR1 is KGHSH and CDR2 is LQKENI. As DNA, the CDR3 is TGTGCCAGCTCAGGGACAGCCACTGAAGCTTTCTTT. Its protein product is CASSGTATEAFF.

This clonotype was found many times. This chain uses TRBV28 with TRBJ2-4, with 8 bases matching TRBD1. CDR3 size: 15 residues. V shed 2 bases, J shed 6 bases, and the junction held 6 bases outside the gene matches. Germline CDR1 reads MDHEN; CDR2 reads SYDVKM. In DNA, the CDR3 is TGTGCCAGCAGTTTAATCGGGACAGGACCAAACATTCAGTACTTC. Amino acids: CASSLIGTGPNIQYF.

The chain combines TRBV20-1 with TRBJ1-5, with D unresolved. Trimming stripped 5 bases from V and 2 bases from J, with 13 bases between. This CDR3 region has 14 residues. The V gene's germline CDR1 is DFQATT and CDR2 SNEGSKA (reference sequence). Here the CDR3 reads CSAETGRRNQPQHF. The DNA for the CDR3 is TGCAGTGCTGAAACCGGACGGCGCAATCAGCCCCAGCATTTT.

The genes are TRBV5-1 and TRBJ1-2; 7 bases match TRBD1. Germline V gene sequence: CDR1 SGHRS, CDR2 YFSETQ. The CDR3 covers 15 residues. The J segment lost 3 bases and the V segment lost 1 base, leaving 6 bases of the junction unmatched. The CDR3 DNA sequence: TGCGCCAGCAGCTTGTTACAGGGGAAAGACTATGGCTACACCTTC. Translated: CASSLLQGKDYGYTF. Using reference TRBV5-1 and TRBJ1-2 for the parts outside the CDR3, the full variable domain is KAGVTQTPRYLIKTRGQQVTLSCSPISGHRSVSWYQQTPGQGLQFLFEYFSETQRNKGNFPGRFSGRQFSNSRSEMNVSTLELGDSALYLCASSLLQGKDYGYTFGSGTRLTVV.

The chain is built from TRBV24-1 and TRBJ1-5, with a tentative D call TRBD1 (6 bases). The germline gives CDR1 KGHDR, CDR2 SFDVKD. Trimming took off 8 bases at V and 6 bases at J, with 13 bases between the two ends. CDR3 length equals 13 residues. Written as DNA, the CDR3 is TGTGCCACCATGGGGGCCGGAGGTCAGCCCCAGCATTTT. Encoded protein: CATMGAGGQPQHF.

This clonotype was seen a single time. V and J are TRBV20-1 and TRBJ1-6; the D is unclear. CDR3 size: 14 residues. Germline V gene data show CDR1 as DFQATT and CDR2 as SNEGSKA (reference sequence). V was cut by 1 base and J by 0 bases, with 4 bases left in between. The CDR3 region is CSARGYSYNSPLHF. CDR3 nucleotides: TGCAGTGCTAGAGGGTACTCCTATAATTCACCCCTCCACTTT.

The chain has TRBV20-1 and TRBJ1-3, with D unclear. The CDR3 totals 13 residues. In germline, CDR1 is DFQATT, CDR2 SNEGSKA (reference sequence). With 3 bases removed from V and 2 bases from J, the gap between germline ends came to 8 bases. The CDR3 here is CSASGATGNTIYF. The CDR3 coding sequence is TGCAGTGCTAGTGGAGCGACTGGAAACACCATATATTTT.